Listed below are T cell receptor beta chains from one sample, sequenced in a study of T cell responses to AZD1222 COVID-19 vaccine. TCRdb's copy holds only in-frame clones and misses some; the assay was immunoSEQ multiplex PCR. The sample includes 99,000 or so clones, over 75% seen only once; the top ten take 7% to 10%. This material consisted of peripheral blood, taken on day 0 of AZD1222 vaccination. The receptor set was obtained from an adult in good health. The CDR3 runs from the conserved cysteine through the conserved F or W. The D gene is left open where the match is weak. Clone size is not always given. Where it is, it says once, few, many or a class for expanded clones.

>TRBV7-9|TRBJ2-5|-|-
TGTGCCAGCAGCCCGGATGGTAGGGGGGAAATTGTGGAGACCCAGTACTTC
CASSPDGRGEIVETQYF
>TRBV6-1|TRBJ1-5|-|-
TGTGCCAGCAGTGGAAGTCCCAGGGGAAGGGGTCAGCCCCAGCATTTT
CASSGSPRGRGQPQHF
>TRBV28|TRBJ1-5|once|-
TGTGCCAGCAGCCCCGGGGGCCCCAATCAGCCCCAGCATTTT
CASSPGGPNQPQHF
>TRBV6-5|TRBJ1-1|-|-
TGTGCCAGCAGTTACCGGGAAACAGGAGACACTGAAGCTTTCTTT
CASSYRETGDTEAFF
>TRBV7-6|TRBJ1-3|-|-
TGTGCCAGCAGTCTCGGACACGCTGGAAACACCATATATTTT
CASSLGHAGNTIYF
>TRBV6-5|TRBJ2-1|-|TRBD1
TGTGCCAGCAGTTATGGGACAGCTTACAATGAGCAGTTCTTC
CASSYGTAYNEQFF
>TRBV2|TRBJ1-2|-|-
TGTGCCAGCAGCGATATTGCGCGGGTCGGGGCCTATGGCTACACCTTC
CASSDIARVGAYGYTF
>TRBV5-1|TRBJ2-1|-|-
TGCGCCAGCGGCCTAACCACAGGCTCGGCGTTCAATGAGCAGTTCTTC
CASGLTTGSAFNEQFF
>TRBV28|TRBJ2-7|-|TRBD2
TGTGCCAGCAGTTTAGTAGGTCGGGGTGCTAGCGGGAGATACGAGCAGTACTTC
CASSLVGRGASGRYEQYF
>TRBV27|TRBJ1-5|-|-
TGTGCCAGCAGTTTCGCAGGGAGTAACAATCAGCCCCAGCATTTT
CASSFAGSNNQPQHF
>TRBV28|TRBJ1-5|-|-
TGTGCCAGCAGTCAGGATCAGCCCCAGCATTTT
CASSQDQPQHF
>TRBV29-1|TRBJ2-1|-|-
TGCAGCGCCAGACCGAGTACCCACAATGAGCAGTTCTTC
CSARPSTHNEQFF
>TRBV14|TRBJ2-7|-|-
TGTGCCAGCCGAGGGAGAAGATACGAGCAGTACTTC
CASRGRRYEQYF
>TRBV4-1|TRBJ1-6|-|TRBD1
TGCGCCAGCAGCCAAGGCCAGACAGGGAGTTTCTATAATTCACCCCTCCACTTT
CASSQGQTGSFYNSPLHF
>TRBV2|TRBJ2-1|-|-
TGTGCCTCCCCCAATCATGAGCAGTTCTTC
CASPNHEQFF
>TRBV28|TRBJ1-6|once|TRBD1
TGTGCCAGCCTACAGGGGAACCTTAATTCACCCCTCCACTTT
CASLQGNLNSPLHF
>TRBV5-8|TRBJ2-5|-|-
TGTGCCAGCAGCTTGGAACCACAGCTCCAAGAGACCCAGTACTTC
CASSLEPQLQETQYF
>TRBV18|TRBJ2-4|-|TRBD1
TGTGCCAGCTCACACCGACAGGGCCAAAACATTCAGTACTTC
CASSHRQGQNIQYF
>TRBV6-2/TRBV6-3|TRBJ1-6|few|-
TGTGCCAGCAGTTACATCTTGGAGGATTCACCCCTCCACTTT
CASSYILEDSPLHF
>TRBV29-1|TRBJ2-3|-|-
TGCAGCGTTCTGGTAGATACAGATACGCAGTATTTT
CSVLVDTDTQYF
>TRBV29-1|TRBJ1-1|-|TRBD1
TGCAGCGGGGGACAGATGAACACTGAAGCTTTCTTT
CSGGQMNTEAFF
>TRBV7-8|TRBJ1-5|-|-
TGTGCCAGCAGCCAAAGACAGGCCCGTAATCAGCCCCAGCATTTT
CASSQRQARNQPQHF
>TRBV5-5|TRBJ2-3|-|-
TGTGCCAGCAGCCCTAGAAGTGTGGGGGGATACACAGATACGCAGTATTTT
CASSPRSVGGYTDTQYF
>TRBV27|TRBJ1-3|-|TRBD1
TGTGCCAGCTTGGGACAGGGCGAAATGGGAAACACCATATATTTT
CASLGQGEMGNTIYF
>TRBV27|TRBJ1-6|-|TRBD1
TGTGCCAGCAATGGGGGACAGTTGAATTCACCCCTCCACTTT
CASNGGQLNSPLHF
>TRBV19|TRBJ2-7|-|-
TGTGCCAGTAGTAAACTCTCCGGGGCCGCCTCCTACGAGCAGTACTTC
CASSKLSGAASYEQYF
>TRBV20-1|TRBJ1-1|-|-
TGCAGTGCTAGTGATCCCCGGGGCCACACTGAAGCTTTCTTT
CSASDPRGHTEAFF
>TRBV6-5|TRBJ1-6|-|-
TGTGCCAGCAGTTCAAACGGACAGCCAACAGCACCCCTCCACTTT
CASSSNGQPTAPLHF
>TRBV28|TRBJ1-1|-|TRBD1
TGTGCCAGCAGCAAGGGACAGGAGTCTGTCTTT
CASSKGQESVF
>TRBV5-1|TRBJ2-5|-|-
TGCGCCAGCAGCTTGCCGGACACCATAGAGACCCAGTACTTC
CASSLPDTIETQYF
>TRBV27|TRBJ2-2|-|TRBD2
TGTGCCAGCAGGTTCGGGACTAGAACCACCGGGGAGCTGTTTTTT
CASRFGTRTTGELFF
>TRBV25-1|TRBJ1-4|-|-
TGTGCCAGCAGTGCAGGGAATGAAAAACTGTTTTTT
CASSAGNEKLFF
>TRBV11-2|TRBJ2-7|-|-
TGTGCCAGCAGCGTCACGGCTGGGAGCTCCTACGAGCAGTACTTC
CASSVTAGSSYEQYF
>TRBV27|TRBJ1-5|-|TRBD1
TGTGCCAGCAGTCTATTCGGGACAGGGGACAGTCGGAGGCAGCCCCAGCATTTT
CASSLFGTGDSRRQPQHF
>TRBV25-1|TRBJ2-2|many|TRBD1
TGTGCCAGCAGTGGTACTGCCGGGACAGGGGGCAACACCGGGGAGCTGTTTTTT
CASSGTAGTGGNTGELFF
>TRBV29-1|TRBJ1-2|-|-
TGCAGCGTTGAAAACGCGGGGTCCGTTAACTATGGCTACACCTTC
CSVENAGSVNYGYTF
>TRBV4-3|TRBJ2-7|-|TRBD2
TGCGCCAGCAGCCCACAACGGCCCGAGCGGGGCTCCTACGAGCAGTACTTC
CASSPQRPERGSYEQYF
>TRBV12-3/TRBV12-4|TRBJ1-3|-|-
TGTGCCAGCAGTTTAAGAGGGAGAAACACCATATATTTT
CASSLRGRNTIYF
>TRBV4-3|TRBJ1-1|-|-
TGCGCCAGCAGCCGATCGACCCGCAGGGGAGACACTGAAGCTTTCTTT
CASSRSTRRGDTEAFF
>TRBV2|TRBJ2-7|-|-
TGTGCCAGCAGTGCTACGGACTACGAGCAGTACTTC
CASSATDYEQYF
>TRBV3-1/TRBV3-2|TRBJ1-1|-|-
TGTGCCAGCAGCCAAAGGGGTACTGAAGCTTTCTTT
CASSQRGTEAFF
>TRBV24-1|TRBJ2-1|-|TRBD2
TGTGCCACCAGTGAAGGACTAGCGGGGAGGAATGAGCAGTTCTTC
CATSEGLAGRNEQFF
>TRBV6-5|TRBJ2-7|-|-
TGTGCCAGTCGTGACACCTCCTACGAGCAGTACTTC
CASRDTSYEQYF
>TRBV28|TRBJ1-2|-|TRBD1
TGTGCCAGCAGAGGATCGACAGGGGGCTTCTATGGCTACACCTTC
CASRGSTGGFYGYTF
>TRBV27|TRBJ1-3|few|-
TGTGCCAGCAGTTTAGTCAGGGGCTCTGGAAACACCATATATTTT
CASSLVRGSGNTIYF
>TRBV4-3|TRBJ2-5|-|-
TGCGCCAGCAGCCAGAAGGTGAGGGAGACCCAGTACTTC
CASSQKVRETQYF
>TRBV28|TRBJ1-6|-|-
TGTGCCAGCACCCCCACCGGCGCGGTCTCACCCCTCCACTTT
CASTPTGAVSPLHF
>TRBV9|TRBJ2-7|-|TRBD1
TGTGCCAGCAGCGTAGGGTGGGACAGAGCCTACGAGCAGTACTTC
CASSVGWDRAYEQYF
>TRBV5-1|TRBJ2-1|-|-
TGCGCCAGCAGCGGGCTAGCGACCTACAATGAGCAGTTCTTC
CASSGLATYNEQFF
>TRBV6-5|TRBJ2-5|once|-
TGTGCCAGCAGTTACTCCTACCAAGAGACCCAGTACTTC
CASSYSYQETQYF
>TRBV30|TRBJ1-5|-|-
TGTGCCTGGAGTGGGGAGCTGAATCAGCCCCAGCATTTT
CAWSGELNQPQHF
>TRBV28|TRBJ1-5|-|-
TGTGCCAGCATCCCTCGGGGGACTAGCAATCAGCCCCAGCATTTT
CASIPRGTSNQPQHF
>TRBV15|TRBJ1-2|-|-
TGTGCCACCAGCAGAGATGCAGGGTCGGACTATGGCTACACCTTC
CATSRDAGSDYGYTF
>TRBV7-3|TRBJ2-1|-|TRBD2
TGTGCCAGCAAGGGCGGGGGGAGTTTAGATGAGCAGTTCTTC
CASKGGGSLDEQFF
>TRBV28|TRBJ1-1|-|-
TGTGCCAGCAGCTCCCCTTGGCAGGGGATTAGGACTGAAGCTTTCTTT
CASSSPWQGIRTEAFF